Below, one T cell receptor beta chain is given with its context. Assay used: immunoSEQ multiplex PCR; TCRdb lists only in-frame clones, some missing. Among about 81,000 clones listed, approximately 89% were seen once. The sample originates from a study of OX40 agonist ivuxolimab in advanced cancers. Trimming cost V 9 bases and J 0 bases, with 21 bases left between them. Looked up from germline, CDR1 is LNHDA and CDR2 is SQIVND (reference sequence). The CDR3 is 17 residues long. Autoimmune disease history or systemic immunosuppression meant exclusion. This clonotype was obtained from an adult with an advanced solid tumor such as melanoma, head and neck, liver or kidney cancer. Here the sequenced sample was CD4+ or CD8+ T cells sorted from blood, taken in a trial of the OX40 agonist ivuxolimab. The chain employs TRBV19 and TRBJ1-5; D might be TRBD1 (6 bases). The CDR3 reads CASSSGVGADSNQPQHF. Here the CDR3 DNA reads TGTGCCAGCAGCTCAGGGGTAGGGGCCGATAGCAATCAGCCCCAGCATTTT.